This T cell receptor beta chain was captured in a study of blood T cell repertoires in COVID-19. Looking at the study overall: COVID-19 samples collected from the United States, Italy and Spain covered acute and convalescent phases.

Method: immunoSEQ multiplex PCR; TCRdb's copy keeps in-frame clones and lacks some. The sample holds more than 80,000 clones, about 88% seen once. This sequence was found in a man aged 35-49 years with acute or convalescent COVID-19. Sequencing input: peripheral blood.

CDR3 loop: CASSLNSFFQPQHF. The CDR3 nucleotides are TGTGCCAGCAGTTTAAACAGCTTCTTCCAGCCCCAGCATTTT. The V call is TRBV27, the J call TRBJ1-5; D gene unclear. CDR1 is MNHEY and CDR2 is SMNVEV in the germline V gene (reference sequence). V shed 2 bases and J shed 7 bases, with 12 bases lying between them. The CDR3 loop spans 14 amino acids.